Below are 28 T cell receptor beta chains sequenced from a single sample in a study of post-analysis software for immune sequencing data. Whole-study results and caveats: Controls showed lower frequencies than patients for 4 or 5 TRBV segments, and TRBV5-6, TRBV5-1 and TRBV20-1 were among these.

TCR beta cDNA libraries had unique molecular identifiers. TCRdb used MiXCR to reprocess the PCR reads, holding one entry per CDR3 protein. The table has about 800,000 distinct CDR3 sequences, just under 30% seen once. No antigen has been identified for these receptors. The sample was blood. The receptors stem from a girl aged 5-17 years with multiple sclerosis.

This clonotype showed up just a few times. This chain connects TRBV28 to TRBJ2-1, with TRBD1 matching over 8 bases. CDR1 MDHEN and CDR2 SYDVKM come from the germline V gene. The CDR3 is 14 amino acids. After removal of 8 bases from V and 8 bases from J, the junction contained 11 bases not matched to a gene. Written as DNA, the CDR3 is TGTGCCAGCGGACGACAGGGGCCCCTCGATGAGCAGTTCTTC. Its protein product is CASGRQGPLDEQFF.

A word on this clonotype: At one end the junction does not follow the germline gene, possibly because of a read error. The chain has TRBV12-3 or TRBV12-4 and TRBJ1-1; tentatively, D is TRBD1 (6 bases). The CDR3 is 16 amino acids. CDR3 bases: TGTGCCAGTAGTTTTGGGGGGCGAGTAATGAACACTGAAGCTTTCTTT. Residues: CASSFGGRVMNTEAFF.

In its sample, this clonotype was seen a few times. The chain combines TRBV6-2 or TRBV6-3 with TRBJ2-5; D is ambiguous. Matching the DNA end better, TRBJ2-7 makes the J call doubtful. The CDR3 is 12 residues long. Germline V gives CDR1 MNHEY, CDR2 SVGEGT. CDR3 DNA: TGTGCCAGCAGTTGGGCAGTCACCGAGCAGTACTTC. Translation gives CASSWAVTEQYF.

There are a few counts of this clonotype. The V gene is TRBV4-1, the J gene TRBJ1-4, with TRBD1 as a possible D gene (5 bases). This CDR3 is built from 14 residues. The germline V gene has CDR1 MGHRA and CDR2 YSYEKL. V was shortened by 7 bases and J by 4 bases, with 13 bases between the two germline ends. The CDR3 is CASTNPGRNEKLFF. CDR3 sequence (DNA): TGCGCCAGCACCAACCCGGGACGTAATGAAAAACTGTTTTTT.

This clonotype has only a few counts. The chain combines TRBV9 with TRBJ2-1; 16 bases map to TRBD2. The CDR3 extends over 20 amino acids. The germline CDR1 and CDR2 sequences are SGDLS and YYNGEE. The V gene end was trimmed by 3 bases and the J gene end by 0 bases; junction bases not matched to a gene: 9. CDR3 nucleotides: TGTGCCAGCAGCGCGCCCTCGGGACTAGCGGGAGGGGGCTCCTACAATGAGCAGTTCTTC. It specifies CASSAPSGLAGGGSYNEQFF. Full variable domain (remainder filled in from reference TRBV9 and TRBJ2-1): DSGVTQTPKHLITATGQRVTLRCSPRSGDLSVYWYQQSLDQGLQFLIQYYNGEERAKGNILERFSAQQFPDLHSELNLSSLELGDSALYFCASSAPSGLAGGGSYNEQFFGPGTRLTVL.

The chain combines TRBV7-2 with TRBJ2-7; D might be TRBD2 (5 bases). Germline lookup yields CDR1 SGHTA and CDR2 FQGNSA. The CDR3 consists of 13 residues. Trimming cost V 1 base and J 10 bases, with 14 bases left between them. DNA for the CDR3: TGTGCCAGCAGCTTAGTCCCGGAGGCGGCCCAGTACTTC. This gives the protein CASSLVPEAAQYF. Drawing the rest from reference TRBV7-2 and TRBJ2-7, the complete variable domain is GAGVSQSPSNKVTEKGKDVELRCDPISGHTALYWYRQSLGQGLEFLIYFQGNSAPDKSGLPSDRFSAERTGGSVSTLTIQRTQQEDSAVYLCASSLVPEAAQYFGPGTRLTVT.

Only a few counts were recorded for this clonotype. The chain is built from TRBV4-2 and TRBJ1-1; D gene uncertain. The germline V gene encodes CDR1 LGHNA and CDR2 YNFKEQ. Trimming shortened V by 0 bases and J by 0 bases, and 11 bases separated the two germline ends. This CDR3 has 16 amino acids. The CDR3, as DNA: TGTGCCAGCAGCCAAGATCGAGGGCGGGTGAACACTGAAGCTTTCTTT. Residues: CASSQDRGRVNTEAFF.

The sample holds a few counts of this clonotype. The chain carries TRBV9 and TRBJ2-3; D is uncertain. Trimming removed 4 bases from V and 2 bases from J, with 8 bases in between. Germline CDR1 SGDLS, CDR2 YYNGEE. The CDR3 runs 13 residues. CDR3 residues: CASSIRNTDTQYF. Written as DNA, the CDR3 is TGTGCCAGCAGCATCCGAAACACAGATACGCAGTATTTT.

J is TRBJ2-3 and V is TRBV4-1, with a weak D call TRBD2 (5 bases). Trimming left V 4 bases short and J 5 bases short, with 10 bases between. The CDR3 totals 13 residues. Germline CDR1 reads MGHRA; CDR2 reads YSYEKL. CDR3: CASSRMTKDTQYF. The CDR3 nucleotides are TGCGCCAGCAGCCGTATGACTAAAGATACGCAGTATTTT.

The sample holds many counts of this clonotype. This CDR3 reads CASSSGGNEQYF. In nucleotides, the CDR3 is TGCGCCAGCAGCTCTGGGGGGAACGAGCAGTACTTC. J is TRBJ2-7 and V is TRBV5-1; tentatively, D is TRBD2 (6 bases). This CDR3 comprises 12 residues. V lost 3 bases to trimming and J lost 5 bases, with 9 bases between them. CDR1 is SGHRS and CDR2 is YFSETQ in the germline V gene.

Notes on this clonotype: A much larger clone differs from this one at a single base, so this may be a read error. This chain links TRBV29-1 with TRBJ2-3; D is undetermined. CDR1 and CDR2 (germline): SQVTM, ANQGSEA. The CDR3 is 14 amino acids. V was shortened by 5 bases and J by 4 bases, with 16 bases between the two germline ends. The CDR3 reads CSVIITEYADTQYF. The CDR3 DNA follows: TGCAGCGTTATCATCACAGAGTACGCAGATACGCAGTATTTT.

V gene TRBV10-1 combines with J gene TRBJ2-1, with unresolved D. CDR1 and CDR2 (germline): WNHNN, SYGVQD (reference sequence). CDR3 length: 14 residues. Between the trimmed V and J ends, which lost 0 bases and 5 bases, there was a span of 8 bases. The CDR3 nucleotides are TGCGCCAGCAGTGAGTCGAGGAGAAACAATGAGCAGTTCTTC. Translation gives CASSESRRNNEQFF.

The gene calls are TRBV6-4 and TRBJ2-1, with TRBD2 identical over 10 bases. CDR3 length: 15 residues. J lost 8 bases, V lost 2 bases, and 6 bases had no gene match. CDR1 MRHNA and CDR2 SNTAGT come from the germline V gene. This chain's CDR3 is CASSDGLAGVDEQFF. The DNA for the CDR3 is TGTGCCAGCAGTGACGGGCTAGCGGGAGTGGATGAGCAGTTCTTC.

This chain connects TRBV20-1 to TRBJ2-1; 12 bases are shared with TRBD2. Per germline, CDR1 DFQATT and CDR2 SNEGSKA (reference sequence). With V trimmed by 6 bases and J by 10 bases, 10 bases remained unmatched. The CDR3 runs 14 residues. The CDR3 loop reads CSAGGASGREEQFF. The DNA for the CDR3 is TGCAGTGCGGGCGGGGCTAGCGGGAGGGAGGAGCAGTTCTTC.

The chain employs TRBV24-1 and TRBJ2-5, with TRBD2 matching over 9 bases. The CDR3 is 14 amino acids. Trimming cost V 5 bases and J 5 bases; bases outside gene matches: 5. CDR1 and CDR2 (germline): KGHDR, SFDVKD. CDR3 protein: CATSASGGRETQYF. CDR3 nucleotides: TGTGCCACCAGTGCCAGCGGGGGGAGGGAGACCCAGTACTTC.

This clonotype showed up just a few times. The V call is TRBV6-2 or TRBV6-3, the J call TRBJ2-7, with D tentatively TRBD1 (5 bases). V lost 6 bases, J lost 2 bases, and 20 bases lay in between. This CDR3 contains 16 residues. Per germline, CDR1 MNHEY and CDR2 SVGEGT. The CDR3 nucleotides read TGTGCCAGCAGCCGACCCCCAGGGTTGTCAACCTACGAGCAGTACTTC. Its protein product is CASSRPPGLSTYEQYF.

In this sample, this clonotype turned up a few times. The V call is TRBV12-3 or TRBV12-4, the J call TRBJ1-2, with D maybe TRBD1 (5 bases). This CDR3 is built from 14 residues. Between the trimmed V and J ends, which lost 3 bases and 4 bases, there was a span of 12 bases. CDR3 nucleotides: TGTGCCAGCAGTTTTGTCGGGAGGGGCTATGGCTACACCTTC. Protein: CASSFVGRGYGYTF.

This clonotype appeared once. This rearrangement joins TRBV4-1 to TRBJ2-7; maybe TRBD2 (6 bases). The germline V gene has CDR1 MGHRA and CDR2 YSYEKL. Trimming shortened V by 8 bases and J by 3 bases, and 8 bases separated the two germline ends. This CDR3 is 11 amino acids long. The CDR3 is CASAGGYEQYF. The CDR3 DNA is TGCGCCAGCGCCGGGGGCTACGAGCAGTACTTC.

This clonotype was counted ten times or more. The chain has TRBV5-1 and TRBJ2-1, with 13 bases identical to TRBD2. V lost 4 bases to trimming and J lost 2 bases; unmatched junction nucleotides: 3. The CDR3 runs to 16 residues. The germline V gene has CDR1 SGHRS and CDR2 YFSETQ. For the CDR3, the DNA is TGCGCCAGCAGCCCGGGACTAGCGGGACCCTACAATGAGCAGTTCTTC. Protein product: CASSPGLAGPYNEQFF.

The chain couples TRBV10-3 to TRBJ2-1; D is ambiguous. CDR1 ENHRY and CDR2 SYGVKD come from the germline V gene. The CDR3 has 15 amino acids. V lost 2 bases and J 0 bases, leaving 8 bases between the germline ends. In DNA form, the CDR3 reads TGTGCCATCAGTGAGCTCCCTAGCTCCTACAATGAGCAGTTCTTC. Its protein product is CAISELPSSYNEQFF.

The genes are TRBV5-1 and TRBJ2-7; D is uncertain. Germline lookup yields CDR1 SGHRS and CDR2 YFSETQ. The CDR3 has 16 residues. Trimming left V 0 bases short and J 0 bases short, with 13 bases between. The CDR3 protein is CASSLEGSPSSYEQYF. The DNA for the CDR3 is TGCGCCAGCAGCTTGGAGGGCAGCCCCAGCTCCTACGAGCAGTACTTC.

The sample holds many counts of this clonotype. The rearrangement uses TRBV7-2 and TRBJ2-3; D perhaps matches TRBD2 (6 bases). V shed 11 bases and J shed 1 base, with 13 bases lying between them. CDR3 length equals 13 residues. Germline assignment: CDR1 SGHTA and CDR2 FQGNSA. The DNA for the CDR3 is TGTGCCGGCGGTAGCGGACGCACAGATACGCAGTATTTT. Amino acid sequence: CAGGSGRTDTQYF.

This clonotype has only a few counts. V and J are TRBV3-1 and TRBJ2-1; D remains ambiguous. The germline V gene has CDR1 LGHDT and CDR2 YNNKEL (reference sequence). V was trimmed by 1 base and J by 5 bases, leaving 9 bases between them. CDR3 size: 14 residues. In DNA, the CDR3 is TGTGCCAGCAGCCAAGGGGTCTCGAACAATGAGCAGTTCTTC. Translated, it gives CASSQGVSNNEQFF.

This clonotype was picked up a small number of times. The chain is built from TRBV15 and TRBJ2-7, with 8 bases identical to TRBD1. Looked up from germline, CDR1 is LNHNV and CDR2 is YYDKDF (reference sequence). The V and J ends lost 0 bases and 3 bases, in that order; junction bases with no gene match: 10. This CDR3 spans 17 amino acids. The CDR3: CATSRDLGQGRFYEQYF. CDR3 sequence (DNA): TGTGCCACCAGCAGAGATCTTGGACAGGGCCGTTTCTACGAGCAGTACTTC.

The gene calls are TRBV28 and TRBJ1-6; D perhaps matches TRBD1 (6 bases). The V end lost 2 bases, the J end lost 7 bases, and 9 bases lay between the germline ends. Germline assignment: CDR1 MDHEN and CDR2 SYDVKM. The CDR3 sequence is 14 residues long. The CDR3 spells CASSLNRENSPLHF. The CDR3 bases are TGTGCCAGCAGTTTAAACAGGGAGAATTCACCCCTCCACTTT.

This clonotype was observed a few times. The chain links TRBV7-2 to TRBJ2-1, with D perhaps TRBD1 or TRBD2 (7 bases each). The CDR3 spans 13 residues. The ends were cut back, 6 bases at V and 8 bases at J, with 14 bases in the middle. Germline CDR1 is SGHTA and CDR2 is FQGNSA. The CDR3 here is CASRTGRGHEQFF. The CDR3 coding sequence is TGTGCCAGCAGAACTGGGAGGGGGCATGAGCAGTTCTTC.

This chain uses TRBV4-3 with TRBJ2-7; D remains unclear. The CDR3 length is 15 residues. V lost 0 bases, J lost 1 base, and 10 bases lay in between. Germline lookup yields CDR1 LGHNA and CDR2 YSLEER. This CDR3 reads CASSQDFHGSYEQYF. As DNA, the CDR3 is TGCGCCAGCAGCCAAGATTTTCACGGATCCTACGAGCAGTACTTC.

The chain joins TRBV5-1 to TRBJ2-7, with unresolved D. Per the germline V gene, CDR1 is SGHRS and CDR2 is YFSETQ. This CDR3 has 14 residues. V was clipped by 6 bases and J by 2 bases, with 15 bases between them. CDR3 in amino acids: CASMSGPRTYEQYF. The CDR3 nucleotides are TGCGCCAGCATGTCAGGCCCAAGGACCTACGAGCAGTACTTC.